The 18 T cell receptor beta chains given below trace back to one sample, sequenced in a study of control samples from healthy donors and cancer patients. Only in-frame clones appear in the TCRdb table, and some are missing; sequencing was by immunoSEQ multiplex PCR. Found here are some 170,000 clones, roughly 94% of them singletons; the top ten hold 12% to 15%. Source material: PBMCs. The receptors were gathered from a man between 60 and 75 years old with colorectal cancer.

V gene TRBV6-6 combines with J gene TRBJ1-4; 8 positions agree with TRBD1. The length of the CDR3 is 18 residues. V gave up 5 bases and J gave up 4 bases; unmatched junction bases: 15. Germline V CDR1 and CDR2: MNHNY, SVGAGI (reference sequence). CDR3 amino acids: CASSQIQGQVLRNEKLFF. The CDR3 DNA reads as TGTGCCAGCAGTCAAATCCAGGGACAGGTCCTCCGTAATGAAAAACTGTTTTTT.

The rearrangement links TRBV25-1 to TRBJ2-5, with 12 bases identical to TRBD1. Germline V gives CDR1 MGHDK, CDR2 SYGVNS. V dropped 3 bases and J dropped 6; count of bases not matched to a gene: 5. This CDR3 is 15 amino acids long. For the CDR3, the DNA is TGTGCCAGCAGTGATTTGGGACAGGGGGCGCAGACCCAGTACTTC. It translates to CASSDLGQGAQTQYF.

The chain couples TRBV29-1 to TRBJ1-1; D remains unclear. The V and J ends lost 7 bases and 5 bases respectively, with 17 bases between them. The V gene's germline CDR1 is SQVTM and CDR2 ANQGSEA. The CDR3 length is 13 residues. CDR3 region: CSAGGPGGTEAFF. The CDR3, as DNA: TGCAGCGCAGGCGGTCCGGGAGGGACTGAAGCTTTCTTT.

This clone has only one observation. This chain links TRBV6-6 with TRBJ1-2; D is ambiguous. Germline CDR1 is MNHNY and CDR2 is SVGAGI (reference sequence). V was cut by 3 bases and J by 4 bases, with 9 bases left in between. This CDR3 has 13 residues. CDR3 DNA: TGTGCCAGCAGTTATTCGCACCTCTATGGCTACACCTTC. Translated, it gives CASSYSHLYGYTF.

V is TRBV19 and J is TRBJ1-4, with 8 bases that match TRBD1. This CDR3 is 15 amino acids long. The V and J ends lost 5 bases and 8 bases, in that order; junction bases with no gene match: 10. Per the germline V gene, CDR1 is LNHDA and CDR2 is SQIVND (reference sequence). In DNA, the CDR3 is TGTGCCAGTAGTTTCCACAGGGGGTCTCGGGAAAAACTGTTTTTT. Protein product: CASSFHRGSREKLFF.

The genes are TRBV29-1 and TRBJ1-5; 11 bases line up with TRBD1. Unmatched junction bases numbered 6, after V lost 8 bases and J lost 3 bases. CDR1 and CDR2 (germline): SQVTM, ANQGSEA. The CDR3 covers 14 residues. The DNA of the CDR3 is TGCAGCACCAGGACAGGGGGCTACAATCAGCCCCAGCATTTT. Residues: CSTRTGGYNQPQHF.

A single count supports this clone. V gene TRBV7-9 combines with J gene TRBJ2-7, with a tentative D call TRBD1 (8 bases). V lost 9 bases and J 0 bases, leaving 15 bases between the germline ends. CDR1 SEHNR and CDR2 FQNEAQ come from the germline V gene (reference sequence). The CDR3 is 14 residues long. The CDR3 region is CASTGGGDSYEQYF. The CDR3 nucleotides read TGTGCCAGTACAGGGGGAGGGGACTCCTACGAGCAGTACTTC.

The genes are TRBV5-1 and TRBJ2-2, with TRBD1 matching 9 bases. Trimming removed 1 base from V and 6 bases from J; junction bases left unmatched: 1. From germline, CDR1 is SGHRS and CDR2 YFSETQ. The CDR3 consists of 14 residues. CDR3 sequence: CASSLTGGPGELFF. The CDR3 nucleotides read TGCGCCAGCAGCTTGACAGGGGGCCCCGGGGAGCTGTTTTTT. Filled out from reference TRBV5-1 and TRBJ2-2, the complete variable domain reads KAGVTQTPRYLIKTRGQQVTLSCSPISGHRSVSWYQQTPGQGLQFLFEYFSETQRNKGNFPGRFSGRQFSNSRSEMNVSTLELGDSALYLCASSLTGGPGELFFGEGSRLTVL.

Remarks on this clone: A read error may produce the germline difference seen at one junction end. V is TRBV10-1 and J is TRBJ1-4, with TRBD1 as a possible D gene (6 bases). CDR1 is WNHNN and CDR2 is SYGVQD in the germline V gene (reference sequence). This CDR3 is built from 12 residues. The CDR3 sequence: CASSPILGTKIF. CDR3 DNA: TGCGCCAGCAGCCCTATATTGGGGACAAAAATTTTT.

This rearrangement joins TRBV4-3 to TRBJ1-1; no firm D call. Germline CDR1 and CDR2: LGHNA and YSLEER. This CDR3 has 13 residues. V was pared by 0 bases and J by 0 bases, with 2 bases between. The CDR3 region is CASSQELNTEAFF. The CDR3 DNA reads TGCGCCAGCAGCCAAGAGCTGAACACTGAAGCTTTCTTT.

V is TRBV29-1 and J is TRBJ2-5; 7 nucleotides line up with TRBD2. Per germline, CDR1 SQVTM and CDR2 ANQGSEA. The CDR3 extends over 14 amino acids. V lost 4 bases to trimming and J lost 7 bases; unmatched junction nucleotides: 12. The chain's CDR3 is CSVGPGEGRGTQYF. DNA for the CDR3: TGCAGCGTTGGCCCGGGGGAGGGAAGGGGGACCCAGTACTTC.

The V call is TRBV19, the J call TRBJ1-1; 8 bases line up with TRBD1. Looked up from germline, CDR1 is LNHDA and CDR2 is SQIVND (reference sequence). This CDR3 is 14 amino acids long. V shed 4 bases, J shed 0 bases, and the junction held 1 base outside the gene matches. In nucleotides, the CDR3 is TGTGCCAGTAGTAAACAGGGGGTGAACACTGAAGCTTTCTTT. Translated: CASSKQGVNTEAFF. Filled out from reference TRBV19 and TRBJ1-1, the complete variable domain reads DGGITQSPKYLFRKEGQNVTLSCEQNLNHDAMYWYRQDPGQGLRLIYYSQIVNDFQKGDIAEGYSVSREKKESFPLTVTSAQKNPTAFYLCASSKQGVNTEAFFGQGTRLTVV.

The rearrangement uses TRBV19 and TRBJ2-7; D is unclear. The V gene lost 1 base and the J gene lost 0 bases, with 10 bases spanning the gap. Germline V gene lookup returns CDR1 LNHDA and CDR2 SQIVND (reference sequence). The CDR3 has 15 residues. CDR3 sequence: CASSIGPSSSYEQYF. CDR3 nucleotides: TGTGCCAGTAGTATAGGGCCAAGTAGCTCCTACGAGCAGTACTTC.

The chain links TRBV18 to TRBJ2-5, with D tentatively TRBD1 (6 bases). CDR1 and CDR2 (germline): KGHSH, LQKENI. Between the trimmed V and J ends, which lost 0 bases and 3 bases, there was a span of 17 bases. The CDR3 is 17 residues long. The CDR3 nucleotides read TGTGCCAGCTCACCACCGGCCCAGGACAGAACAGAAGAGACCCAGTACTTC. Translating it yields CASSPPAQDRTEETQYF.

The table lists this clone with a count of one. The rearrangement joins TRBV10-3 to TRBJ2-7, with 7 bases aligning to TRBD1. With 7 bases clipped from V and 3 bases from J, the junction kept 9 bases outside the gene matches. Germline V gives CDR1 ENHRY, CDR2 SYGVKD. This CDR3 contains 14 residues. In DNA form, the CDR3 reads TGTGCCATCAAAGGACAGGAGCTAAGCTACGAGCAGTACTTC. Amino acid sequence: CAIKGQELSYEQYF.

This clone was recorded only once. V usage is TRBV18 and J usage is TRBJ1-4; weak D call: TRBD1 (5 bases). The CDR3 has 13 amino acids. V lost 1 base and J 10 bases, leaving 10 bases between the germline ends. The germline V gene has CDR1 KGHSH and CDR2 LQKENI. The CDR3: CASSPRGTGKLFF. In DNA, the CDR3 is TGTGCCAGCTCACCACGAGGGACGGGAAAACTGTTTTTT.

The genes are TRBV28 and TRBJ2-5; weak D call: TRBD2 (5 bases). The V end was cut by 2 bases, the J end by 2 bases, with 6 bases between. This CDR3 comprises 13 residues. Germline loops: CDR1 MDHEN, CDR2 SYDVKM. CDR3 protein: CASSLGGQETQYF. The CDR3 DNA reads as TGTGCCAGCAGTTTAGGCGGGCAAGAGACCCAGTACTTC.

This sequence joins TRBV27 and TRBJ1-6; TRBD1 is a possible D gene (5 bases). Germline-derived CDR1 and CDR2 are MNHEY and SMNVEV (reference sequence). CDR3 length equals 16 residues. Trimming removed 3 bases at V and 7 bases at J, with 16 bases between. In nucleotides, the CDR3 is TGTGCCAGCAGTTTGTCGGGGCAGGGCGTAAATTCACCCCTCCACTTT. It encodes CASSLSGQGVNSPLHF.